This entry features one T cell receptor (beta chain) sequence. This sample stems from a study of control samples from healthy donors and cancer patients. Per germline, CDR1 SGHDT and CDR2 YYEEEE. J was trimmed by 6 bases and V by 2 bases; bases with no gene match: 6. This CDR3 comprises 15 residues. Assay: immunoSEQ multiplex PCR; the TCRdb copy retains only in-frame clones and omits some. Here the sample spans 140,000 or so clones, 75% to 95% being singletons. Sequences were obtained from blood. The chain is built from TRBV5-6 and TRBJ1-5; TRBD1 aligns across 9 bases. This receptor was obtained from a man aged 25 to 45 in good health. CDR3 residues: CASSFGTGRGQPQHF. CDR3 sequence (DNA): TGTGCCAGCAGCTTTGGGACAGGGAGAGGTCAGCCCCAGCATTTT.